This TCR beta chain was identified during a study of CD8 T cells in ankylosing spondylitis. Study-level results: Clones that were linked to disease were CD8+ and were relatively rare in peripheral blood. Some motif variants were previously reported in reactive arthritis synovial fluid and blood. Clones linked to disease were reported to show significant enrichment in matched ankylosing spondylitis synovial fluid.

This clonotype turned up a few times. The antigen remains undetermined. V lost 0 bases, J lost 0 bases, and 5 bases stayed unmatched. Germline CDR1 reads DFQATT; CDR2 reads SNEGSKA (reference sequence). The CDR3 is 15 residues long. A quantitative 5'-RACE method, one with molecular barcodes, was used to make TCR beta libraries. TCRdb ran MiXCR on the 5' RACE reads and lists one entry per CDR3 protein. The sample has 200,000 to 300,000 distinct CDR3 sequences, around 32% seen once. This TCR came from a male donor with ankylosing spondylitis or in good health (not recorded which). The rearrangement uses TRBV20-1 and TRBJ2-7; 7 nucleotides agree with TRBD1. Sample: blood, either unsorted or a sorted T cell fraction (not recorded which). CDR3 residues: CSARDHDRDSYEQYF. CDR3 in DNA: TGCAGTGCTAGAGATCACGACAGGGACTCCTACGAGCAGTACTTC.